This is a list of T cell receptor beta chains from one sample in a study of T cell responses to AZD1222 COVID-19 vaccine. Assay used: immunoSEQ multiplex PCR; TCRdb lists only in-frame clones, some missing. The profile shows some 120,000 clones, 75% to 90% of them singletons. The material sequenced was peripheral blood, taken on day 0 of MenACWY control vaccination. These receptors came from an adult in good health. Each CDR3 is given with its conserved first and last residue. The D gene is left open where the match is weak. The size of a clone is reported for some rows only, either as once, few or many, or as a class for expanded clones.

TRBJ1-2 . . TRBV3-1/TRBV3-2 TGTGCCAGCAGCCAAGGTCGGACCGGGACCCCAAGGCACTATGGCTACACCTTC CASSQGRTGTPRHYGYTF
TRBJ2-3 . . TRBV12-3/TRBV12-4 TGTGCCAGCAGTTTACTGGGGGCAGATACGCAGTATTTT CASSLLGADTQYF
TRBJ2-5 . once TRBV6-1 TGTGCCAGCAGTGAAGCGTTAACCCCCCAGGGGGGGGAGACCCAGTACTTC CASSEALTPQGGETQYF
TRBJ1-4 . once TRBV7-9 TGTGCCAGCAGCTTAGGACCGAGTGAAAAACTGTTTTTT CASSLGPSEKLFF
TRBJ2-7 . few TRBV5-4 TGTGCCAGCAGCGGAGATACCTACGAGCAGTACTTC CASSGDTYEQYF
TRBJ1-2 TRBD1 . TRBV27 TGTGCCAGCACTCCTCGGGTGAGGACAGGGGAGACCTATGGCTACACCTTC CASTPRVRTGETYGYTF
TRBJ2-2 TRBD2 . TRBV19 TGTGCCAGCGGGAGGGCCAACACCGGGGAGCTGTTTTTT CASGRANTGELFF
TRBJ2-1 . . TRBV5-1 TGCGCCAGCAGCTTGGAGCCAGGTAGGGGCAGGGAGCAGTTCTTC CASSLEPGRGREQFF
TRBJ2-7 . . TRBV3-1/TRBV3-2 TGTGCCAGCAGCCAAGGAACGAACTCCTACGAGCAGTACTTC CASSQGTNSYEQYF
TRBJ1-2 . once TRBV2 TGTGCCAGCAGTCCCCGTCGAGGTCACTATGGCTACACCTTC CASSPRRGHYGYTF
TRBJ2-3 TRBD1 . TRBV6-1 TGTGCCAGCAGTGAAAGCCCGGGACAGGGCACAGATACGCAGTATTTT CASSESPGQGTDTQYF
TRBJ2-7 . . TRBV6-5 TGTGCCAGCAAGAAGGGGCAGGGCGGGGAGCAGTACTTC CASKKGQGGEQYF
TRBJ1-2 . . TRBV6-5 TGTGCCAGCCACCCCCTAGGGGGTCGGTATGGCTACACCTTC CASHPLGGRYGYTF
TRBJ2-3 . . TRBV7-3 TGTGCCAGCAGCTTAGCAAGCACAGATACGCAGTATTTT CASSLASTDTQYF
TRBJ2-5 TRBD2 . TRBV2 TGTGCCAGCAGCCGACGACTAGCGGGAGTAGAGACCCAGTACTTC CASSRRLAGVETQYF
TRBJ1-1 . . TRBV30 TGTGCCTGGAGTCCCCACGGGGGCACAGCTTTCTTT CAWSPHGGTAFF
TRBJ1-2 . once TRBV18 TGTGCCAGCTCACCCGGAGAGTGGGATGGCTACACCTTC CASSPGEWDGYTF
TRBJ2-7 . few TRBV3-1/TRBV3-2 TGTGCCAGCAGCCAAGAGGTTATGGATACCTACGAGCAGTACTTC CASSQEVMDTYEQYF
TRBJ1-1 . . TRBV9 TGTGCCAGCAGCGTAGGGGGGGCTGAAGCTTTCTTT CASSVGGAEAFF
TRBJ2-3 . once TRBV9 TGTGCCAGCAGCAAATATACAGATACGCAGTATTTT CASSKYTDTQYF
TRBJ1-1 . . TRBV20-1 TGCAGTGCTAGTCCCGGGGATAGGACTGAAGCTTTCTTT CSASPGDRTEAFF
TRBJ2-5 TRBD1 . TRBV5-1 TGCGCCAGCAGCCAGACAGGGGTGGAGACCCAGTACTTC CASSQTGVETQYF
TRBJ1-1 . . TRBV12-3/TRBV12-4 TGTGCCAGCAGCCCCGGGACAAATGTTGAAGCTTTCTTT CASSPGTNVEAFF
TRBJ1-1 . few TRBV29-1 TGCAGCGCCGAGGACAGTTTGAACACTGAAGCTTTCTTT CSAEDSLNTEAFF
TRBJ2-7 . . TRBV6-1 TGTGCCAGCAGTGAACGGGGGATGGACGAGCAGTACTTC CASSERGMDEQYF
TRBJ1-3 . few TRBV7-8 TGTGCCAGCAGCTCGGTTAGAGGGTTTTCTATTGGAAACACCATATATTTT CASSSVRGFSIGNTIYF
TRBJ2-1 . . TRBV18 TGTGCCAGCTCACCACCGATGGGGAATGAGCAGTTCTTC CASSPPMGNEQFF
TRBJ2-7 . . TRBV2 TGTGCCAGCTTTGGCACAGCAGAATACGAGCAGTACTTC CASFGTAEYEQYF
TRBJ2-2 . . TRBV30 TGTGCCTGGAGTGTTGTCGGGTTGGACACCGGGGAGCTGTTTTTT CAWSVVGLDTGELFF
TRBJ2-3 . . TRBV19 TGTGCCAGTCGAGTGGGCACAGATACGCAGTATTTT CASRVGTDTQYF
TRBJ1-1 TRBD1 . TRBV6-5 TGTGCCAGCAGGATTCGGACAGGGATGAACACTGAAGCTTTCTTT CASRIRTGMNTEAFF
TRBJ2-1 . once TRBV15 TGTGCCACCAGCAGAGTTACTTCCGGGACCATCAGCTCCTACAATGAGCAGTTCTTC CATSRVTSGTISSYNEQFF
TRBJ1-1 TRBD1 once TRBV7-9 TGTGCCAGCAGCTCGGCCCAGGGGGGATCGGACACTGAAGCTTTCTTT CASSSAQGGSDTEAFF
TRBJ1-1 . . TRBV5-4 TGTGCCAGCAGCCCACCGACAGGTCCGAACACTGAAGCTTTCTTT CASSPPTGPNTEAFF
TRBJ1-1 . . TRBV4-2 TGTGCCAGCAGCCCGGGGCTAGGCACTGAAGCTTTCTTT CASSPGLGTEAFF
TRBJ2-1 . . TRBV7-2 TGTGCCAGCAGCCCTTGGGGTAGCGGCTCCTACAATGAGCAGTTCTTC CASSPWGSGSYNEQFF
TRBJ1-1 . . TRBV4-3 TGCGCCAGCAGCCAGGGGGGAGGCGACACTGAAGCTTTCTTT CASSQGGGDTEAFF